This note documents a single TCR beta chain sequence. This entry is derived from a study of blood T cell repertoires in COVID-19. About the study: Samples representing acute and convalescent COVID-19 were sourced from the United States, Italy and Spain.

CDR1 and CDR2 (germline): MGHDK, SYGVNS. With 6 bases clipped from V and 7 bases from J, the junction kept 0 bases outside the gene matches. This CDR3 is built from 12 residues. Original analysis: Amplification of reference gene primers was used by the study to estimate nucleated cell counts. Sequenced by immunoSEQ multiplex PCR; TCRdb stores in-frame clones only, minus some. The D gene and trimming were derived from the DNA, and the V and J assignments and clone size from that table. The sample carries about 200,000 clones, around nine tenths recorded once. The receptor was isolated from a man in his 60s who had recovered from COVID-19. V and J are TRBV25-1 and TRBJ1-4, with 9 bases that match TRBD1. What was sequenced was peripheral blood. CDR3 region: CASRDRGEKLFF. The CDR3 DNA reads TGTGCCAGCAGGGACAGGGGTGAAAAACTGTTTTTT. The entire variable domain, with the rest obtained from reference TRBV25-1 and TRBJ1-4, is as follows: EADIYQTPRYLVIGTGKKITLECSQTMGHDKMYWYQQDPGMELHLIHYSYGVNSTEKGDLSSESTVSRIRTEHFPLTLESARPSHTSQYLCASRDRGEKLFFGSGTQLSVL.